These T cell receptor beta chains were read from a single sample in a study of early T cells in non-severe SARS-CoV-2 infection. One entry per CDR3 protein, called by TCRdb with MiXCR from the 5' RACE reads. The sample comprises about 80,000 distinct CDR3 sequences, approximately 6% of which are singletons, and 7.8% rests with the top ten. The sample was whole blood. Source of these receptors: an adult who was a healthcare worker with PCR-confirmed SARS-CoV-2 infection or an uninfected control (not recorded which). The CDR3 runs from the conserved cysteine through the conserved F or W. D genes are given only for firm matches. Expanded clones get a size class; other rows say once, few or many, or leave the size out.

v_call	d_call	clone_size	j_call	cdr3_aa	cdr3_nt
TRBV3-1	-	many	TRBJ2-1	CASSQDQGILRDEQFF	TGTGCCAGCAGCCAAGATCAGGGGATATTAAGGGATGAGCAGTTCTTC
TRBV18	TRBD1	-	TRBJ2-3	CASSRITPGTGDTDTQYF	TGTGCCAGCTCGCGTATTACCCCCGGGACAGGGGACACAGATACGCAGTATTTT
TRBV14	-	-	TRBJ1-6	CASSQGQGPRAPLHF	TGTGCCAGCAGCCAAGGGCAGGGTCCCAGGGCACCCCTCCACTTT
TRBV5-1	-	-	TRBJ2-5	CASSPDWVGTQYF	TGCGCCAGCAGCCCCGACTGGGTCGGGACCCAGTACTTC
TRBV18	TRBD2	many	TRBJ2-7	CASSPPGLAYEQYF	TGTGCCAGCTCACCCCCGGGACTAGCCTACGAGCAGTACTTC
TRBV3-1	-	-	TRBJ2-5	CASSQSGNQETQYF	TGTGCCAGCAGCCAATCGGGGAATCAAGAGACCCAGTACTTC
TRBV5-4	TRBD1	-	TRBJ1-5	CASSFRDSAYSNQPQHF	TGTGCCAGCAGCTTCCGGGACAGTGCATATAGCAATCAGCCCCAGCATTTT
TRBV19	TRBD1	many	TRBJ1-3	CASSDAGGNSGNTIYF	TGTGCCAGTAGTGACGCAGGGGGTAACTCTGGAAACACCATATATTTT
TRBV7-9	TRBD2	many	TRBJ2-1	CASSLLAGLYNEQFF	TGTGCCAGCAGCTTACTAGCGGGGCTCTACAATGAGCAGTTCTTC
TRBV7-2	TRBD1	-	TRBJ2-2	CASSLGGTANTGELFF	TGTGCCAGCAGCTTAGGTGGGACAGCAAACACCGGGGAGCTGTTTTTT
TRBV7-9	-	few	TRBJ2-1	CASSDSYNYNEQFF	TGTGCCAGCAGTGACAGTTATAACTACAATGAGCAGTTCTTC
TRBV6-2/TRBV6-3	TRBD1	few	TRBJ1-6	CASGRSGTGGSPLHF	TGTGCCAGCGGCAGATCCGGGACAGGGGGGTCACCCCTCCACTTT
TRBV28	-	few	TRBJ1-2	CASSLGAQNYGYTF	TGTGCCAGCAGTTTGGGGGCGCAGAACTATGGCTACACCTTC
TRBV21-1	-	many	TRBJ1-4	CASSKEDGNEKLFF	TGTGCCAGCAGCAAAGAAGACGGTAATGAAAAACTGTTTTTT
TRBV6-5	TRBD2	-	TRBJ2-2	CASSYRTGGTGELFF	TGTGCCAGCAGTTACCGGACGGGGGGGACCGGGGAGCTGTTTTTT
TRBV11-2	-	once	TRBJ2-1	CTSSLDLAGLNEQFF	TGTACCAGCAGCTTAGATCTCGCGGGCCTGAATGAGCAGTTCTTC
TRBV29-1	-	many	TRBJ2-2	CSVVSSNTGELFF	TGCAGCGTTGTATCTTCCAACACCGGGGAGCTGTTTTTT
TRBV25-1	TRBD1	many	TRBJ1-6	CATGGDWDNSPLHF	TGTGCTACAGGGGGGGATTGGGATAATTCACCCCTCCACTTT
TRBV4-3	-	many	TRBJ2-4	CASSQDTKNIQYF	TGCGCCAGCAGCCAAGACACCAAAAACATTCAGTACTTC
TRBV29-1	-	many	TRBJ1-2	CSVEREVGYGYTF	TGCAGCGTTGAACGGGAAGTAGGCTATGGCTACACCTTC
TRBV18	-	few	TRBJ2-2	CASSPMGASNTGELFF	TGTGCCAGCTCACCAATGGGGGCCTCGAACACCGGGGAGCTGTTTTTT
TRBV29-1	TRBD1	many	TRBJ1-2	CSVGTGGGDGYTF	TGCAGCGTAGGAACAGGGGGCGGCGATGGCTACACCTTC
TRBV15	TRBD1	-	TRBJ1-1	CATSKGQANTEAFF	TGTGCCACCAGCAAAGGACAGGCAAACACTGAAGCTTTCTTT
TRBV20-1	-	-	TRBJ2-5	CSASVSQETQYF	TGCAGTGCTAGTGTCAGCCAAGAGACCCAGTACTTC
TRBV14	-	many	TRBJ2-7	CASSQDRYEQYF	TGTGCCAGCAGCCAAGATCGATACGAGCAGTACTTC
TRBV11-2	TRBD1	many	TRBJ1-4	CASSFAPGQGANEKLFF	TGTGCCAGCAGCTTTGCTCCGGGACAGGGAGCTAATGAAAAACTGTTTTTT
TRBV2	-	few	TRBJ2-2	CASRAGNRGGSTGELFF	TGTGCCAGCAGGGCAGGAAACAGGGGCGGGAGCACCGGGGAGCTGTTTTTT
TRBV12-3/TRBV12-4	-	few	TRBJ1-5	CASSLGEVQPQHF	TGTGCCAGCAGTTTGGGCGAGGTTCAGCCCCAGCATTTT
TRBV29-1	TRBD1	many	TRBJ2-7	CSVELTGLEQYF	TGCAGCGTTGAACTGACAGGGCTGGAGCAGTACTTC
TRBV18	-	many	TRBJ2-7	CASSPNYEQYF	TGTGCCAGCTCACCTAATTACGAGCAGTACTTC
TRBV2	TRBD1	many	TRBJ1-4	CAGTGDEKLFF	TGTGCCGGGACAGGTGATGAAAAACTGTTTTTT
TRBV18	-	few	TRBJ2-1	CASSPGLQGTANEQFF	TGTGCCAGCTCACCCGGCTTGCAGGGGACGGCCAATGAGCAGTTCTTC